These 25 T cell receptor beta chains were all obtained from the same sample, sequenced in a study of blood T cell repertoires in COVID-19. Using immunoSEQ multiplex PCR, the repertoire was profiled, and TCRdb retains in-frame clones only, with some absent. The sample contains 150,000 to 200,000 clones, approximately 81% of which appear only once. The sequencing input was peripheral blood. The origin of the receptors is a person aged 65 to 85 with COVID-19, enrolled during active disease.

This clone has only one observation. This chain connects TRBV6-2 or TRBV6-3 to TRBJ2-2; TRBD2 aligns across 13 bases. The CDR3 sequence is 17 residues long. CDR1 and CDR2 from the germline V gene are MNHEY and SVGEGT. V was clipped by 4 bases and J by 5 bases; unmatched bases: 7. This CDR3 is CASSSPGLAGVTGELFF. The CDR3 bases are TGTGCCAGCAGTTCTCCTGGACTAGCGGGAGTAACCGGGGAGCTGTTTTTT.

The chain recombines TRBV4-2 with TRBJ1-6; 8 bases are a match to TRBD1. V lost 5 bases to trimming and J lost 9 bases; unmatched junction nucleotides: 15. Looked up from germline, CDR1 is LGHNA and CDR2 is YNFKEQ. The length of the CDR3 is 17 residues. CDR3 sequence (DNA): TGTGCCAGCAGCGAAGTCACACCCGGACAGGGTAGTTCACCCCTCCACTTT. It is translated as CASSEVTPGQGSSPLHF.

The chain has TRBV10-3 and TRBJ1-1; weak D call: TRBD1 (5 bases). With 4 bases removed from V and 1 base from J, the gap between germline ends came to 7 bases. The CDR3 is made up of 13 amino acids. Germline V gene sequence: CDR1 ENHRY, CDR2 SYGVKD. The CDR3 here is CAISVGANTEAFF. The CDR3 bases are TGTGCCATCAGTGTAGGGGCGAACACTGAAGCTTTCTTT.

CDR3 nucleotide sequence: TGTGCCAGCAGCTCCCGTGGCCCAGGACAGGGAGGTTCACCCCTCCACTTT. Translation gives CASSSRGPGQGGSPLHF. The chain links TRBV7-9 to TRBJ1-6; 8 bases agree with TRBD1. V was pared by 4 bases and J by 9 bases, with 14 bases of the junction left unmatched. CDR1 SEHNR and CDR2 FQNEAQ come from the germline V gene (reference sequence). The CDR3 is 17 residues long.

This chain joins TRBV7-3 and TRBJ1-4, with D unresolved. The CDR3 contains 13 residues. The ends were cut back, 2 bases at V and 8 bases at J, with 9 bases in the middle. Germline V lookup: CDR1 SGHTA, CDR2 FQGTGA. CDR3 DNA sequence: TGTGCCAGCAGCTTAGGCAGAGGGGAAAAACTGTTTTTT. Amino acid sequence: CASSLGRGEKLFF.

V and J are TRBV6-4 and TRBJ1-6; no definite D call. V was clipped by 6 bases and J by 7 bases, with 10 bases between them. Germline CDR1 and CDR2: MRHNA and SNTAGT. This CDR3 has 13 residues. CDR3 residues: CASSETYNSPLHF. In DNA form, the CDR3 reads TGTGCCAGCAGCGAGACTTACAATTCACCCCTCCACTTT.

CDR3: CASSLILNTGELFF. The DNA for the CDR3 is TGTGCCAGCAGTCTAATACTCAATACCGGGGAGCTGTTTTTT. This rearrangement joins TRBV6-2 or TRBV6-3 to TRBJ2-2, with D hard to call. V gave up 5 bases and J gave up 5 bases, with 12 bases separating them. The CDR3 has 14 residues. CDR1 and CDR2 from the germline V gene are MNHEY and SVGEGT.

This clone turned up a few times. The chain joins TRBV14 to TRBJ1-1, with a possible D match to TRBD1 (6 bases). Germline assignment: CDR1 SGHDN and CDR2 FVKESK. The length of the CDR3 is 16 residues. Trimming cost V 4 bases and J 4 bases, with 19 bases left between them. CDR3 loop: CASSPRGRGWGTEAFF. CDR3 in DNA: TGTGCCAGCAGCCCCCGGGGGAGGGGGTGGGGCACTGAAGCTTTCTTT.

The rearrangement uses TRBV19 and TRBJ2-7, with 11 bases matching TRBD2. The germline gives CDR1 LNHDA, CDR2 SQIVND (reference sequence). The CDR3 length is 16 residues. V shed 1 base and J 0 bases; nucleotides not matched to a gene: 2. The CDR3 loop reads CASSIAGLAGSYEQYF. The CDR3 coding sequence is TGTGCCAGTAGTATAGCTGGACTAGCGGGCTCCTACGAGCAGTACTTC. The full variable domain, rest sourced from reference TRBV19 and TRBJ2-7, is DGGITQSPKYLFRKEGQNVTLSCEQNLNHDAMYWYRQDPGQGLRLIYYSQIVNDFQKGDIAEGYSVSREKKESFPLTVTSAQKNPTAFYLCASSIAGLAGSYEQYFGPGTRLTVT.

CDR3 protein: CASSQRGTNGYTF. In nucleotides, the CDR3 is TGTGCCAGCAGCCAAAGGGGGACCAATGGCTACACCTTC. This chain connects TRBV6-5 to TRBJ1-2, with D tentatively TRBD1 (6 bases). The germline V gene has CDR1 MNHEY and CDR2 SVGAGI. The CDR3 is made up of 13 amino acids. V lost 6 bases to trimming and J lost 6 bases, with 14 bases between them.

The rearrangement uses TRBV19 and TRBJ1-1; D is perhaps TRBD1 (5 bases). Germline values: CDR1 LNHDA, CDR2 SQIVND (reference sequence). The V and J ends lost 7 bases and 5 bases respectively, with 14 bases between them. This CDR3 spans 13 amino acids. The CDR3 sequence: CASIAGGRTEAFF. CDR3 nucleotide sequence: TGTGCCAGTATAGCCGGGGGACGTACTGAAGCTTTCTTT.

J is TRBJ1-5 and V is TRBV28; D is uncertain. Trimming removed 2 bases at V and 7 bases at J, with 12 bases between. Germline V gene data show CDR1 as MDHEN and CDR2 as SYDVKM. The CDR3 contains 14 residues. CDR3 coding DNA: TGTGCCAGCAGTTTAACCCCCGAGAGCCAGCCCCAGCATTTT. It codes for CASSLTPESQPQHF.

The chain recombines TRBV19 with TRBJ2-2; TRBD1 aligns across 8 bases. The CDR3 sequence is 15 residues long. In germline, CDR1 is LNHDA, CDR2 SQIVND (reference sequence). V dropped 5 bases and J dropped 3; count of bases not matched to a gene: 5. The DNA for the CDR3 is TGTGCCAGTAGTGGCTCAGGGGGCTACACCGGGGAGCTGTTTTTT. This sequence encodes CASSGSGGYTGELFF.

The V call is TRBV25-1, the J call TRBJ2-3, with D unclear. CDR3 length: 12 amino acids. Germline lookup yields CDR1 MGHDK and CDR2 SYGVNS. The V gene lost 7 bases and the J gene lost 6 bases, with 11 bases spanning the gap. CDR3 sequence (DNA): TGTGCCAGCATAGGTAGCTTGGATACGCAGTATTTT. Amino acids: CASIGSLDTQYF.

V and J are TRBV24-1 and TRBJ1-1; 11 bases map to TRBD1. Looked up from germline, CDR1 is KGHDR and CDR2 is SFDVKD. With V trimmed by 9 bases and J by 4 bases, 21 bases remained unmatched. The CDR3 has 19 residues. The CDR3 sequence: CATPPTGFRTGGSSTEAFF. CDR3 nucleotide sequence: TGTGCCACCCCCCCCACAGGGTTTCGGACAGGGGGCAGTAGCACTGAAGCTTTCTTT.

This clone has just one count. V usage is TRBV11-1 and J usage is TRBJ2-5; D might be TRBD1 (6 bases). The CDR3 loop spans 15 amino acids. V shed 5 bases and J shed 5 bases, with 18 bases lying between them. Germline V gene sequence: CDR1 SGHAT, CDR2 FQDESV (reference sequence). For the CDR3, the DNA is TGTGCCAGCAGCCCCCCGTCGGCAGGGGTTGAGACCCAGTACTTC. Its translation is CASSPPSAGVETQYF.

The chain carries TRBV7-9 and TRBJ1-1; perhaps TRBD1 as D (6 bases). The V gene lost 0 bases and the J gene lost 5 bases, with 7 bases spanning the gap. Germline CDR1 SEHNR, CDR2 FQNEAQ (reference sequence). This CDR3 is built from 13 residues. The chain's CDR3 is CASSLAQGTEAFF. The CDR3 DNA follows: TGTGCCAGCAGCTTAGCGCAGGGGACTGAAGCTTTCTTT.

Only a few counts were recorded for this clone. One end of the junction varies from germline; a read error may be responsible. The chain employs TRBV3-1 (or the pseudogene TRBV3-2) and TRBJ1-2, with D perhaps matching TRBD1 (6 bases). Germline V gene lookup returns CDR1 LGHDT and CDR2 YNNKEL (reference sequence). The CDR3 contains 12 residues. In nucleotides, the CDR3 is TGTGCCAGCAGCCAAGGCCAACAGGGATTCGCCTTC. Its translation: CASSQGQQGFAF.

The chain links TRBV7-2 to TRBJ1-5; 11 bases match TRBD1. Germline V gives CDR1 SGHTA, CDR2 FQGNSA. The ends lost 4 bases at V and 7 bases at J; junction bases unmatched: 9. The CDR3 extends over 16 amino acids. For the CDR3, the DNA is TGTGCCAGCAGCTCTTATTCCGGGACAGGGGGACAGCCCCAGCATTTT. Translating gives CASSSYSGTGGQPQHF.

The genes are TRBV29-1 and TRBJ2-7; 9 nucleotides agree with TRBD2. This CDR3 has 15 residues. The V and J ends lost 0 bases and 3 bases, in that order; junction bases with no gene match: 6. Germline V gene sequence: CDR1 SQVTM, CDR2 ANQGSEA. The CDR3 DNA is TGCAGCGTTGAAGATCGGGCGGGAGGGAACTACGAGCAGTACTTC. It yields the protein CSVEDRAGGNYEQYF.

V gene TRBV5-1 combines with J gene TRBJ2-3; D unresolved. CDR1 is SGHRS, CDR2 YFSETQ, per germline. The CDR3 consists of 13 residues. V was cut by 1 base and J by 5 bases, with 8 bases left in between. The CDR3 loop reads CASSLLAEDTQYF. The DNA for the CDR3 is TGCGCCAGCAGCTTGTTGGCGGAAGATACGCAGTATTTT.

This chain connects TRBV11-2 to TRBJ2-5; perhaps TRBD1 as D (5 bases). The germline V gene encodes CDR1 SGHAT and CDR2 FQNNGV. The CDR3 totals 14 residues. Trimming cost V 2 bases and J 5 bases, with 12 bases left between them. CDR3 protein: CASSLQGFGETQYF. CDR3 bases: TGTGCCAGCAGCTTACAGGGTTTTGGTGAGACCCAGTACTTC.

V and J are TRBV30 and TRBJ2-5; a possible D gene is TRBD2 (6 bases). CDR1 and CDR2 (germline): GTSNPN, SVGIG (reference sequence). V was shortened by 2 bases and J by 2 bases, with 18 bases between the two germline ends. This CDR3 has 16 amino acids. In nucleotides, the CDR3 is TGTGCCTGGAGTAAAACAACGGGACTCAGACAAGAGACCCAGTACTTC. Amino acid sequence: CAWSKTTGLRQETQYF.

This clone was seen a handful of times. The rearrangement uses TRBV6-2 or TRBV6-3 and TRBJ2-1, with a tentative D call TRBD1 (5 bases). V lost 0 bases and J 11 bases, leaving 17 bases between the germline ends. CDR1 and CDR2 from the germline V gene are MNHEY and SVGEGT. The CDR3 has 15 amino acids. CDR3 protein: CASSYSNTAGAQQFF. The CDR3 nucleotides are TGTGCCAGCAGTTACTCGAATACCGCTGGGGCTCAGCAGTTCTTC.

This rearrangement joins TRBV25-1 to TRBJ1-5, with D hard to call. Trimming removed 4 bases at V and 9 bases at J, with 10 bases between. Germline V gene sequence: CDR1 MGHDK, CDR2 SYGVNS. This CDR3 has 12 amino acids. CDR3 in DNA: TGTGCCAGCAGTGCGCCGGAGGGGCCCCAGCATTTT. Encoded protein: CASSAPEGPQHF.